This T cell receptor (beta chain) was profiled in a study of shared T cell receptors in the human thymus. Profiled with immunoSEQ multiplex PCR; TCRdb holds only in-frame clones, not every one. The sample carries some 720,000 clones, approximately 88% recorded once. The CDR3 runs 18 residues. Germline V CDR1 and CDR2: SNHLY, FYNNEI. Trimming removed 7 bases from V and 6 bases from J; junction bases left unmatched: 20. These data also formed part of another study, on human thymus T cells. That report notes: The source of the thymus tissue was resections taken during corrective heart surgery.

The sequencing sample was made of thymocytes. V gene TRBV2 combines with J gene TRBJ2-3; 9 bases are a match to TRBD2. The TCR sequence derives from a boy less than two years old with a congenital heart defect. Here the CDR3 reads CASNLGLAGPAGGDTQYF. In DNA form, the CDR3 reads TGTGCCAGCAACCTCGGGCTAGCGGGACCCGCGGGGGGGGATACGCAGTATTTT.